A single sample is the source of the 27 T cell receptor beta chains below, sequenced in a study of control samples from healthy donors and cancer patients. Profiled with immunoSEQ multiplex PCR; TCRdb holds only in-frame clones, not every one. The sample lists about 150,000 clones, 93% occurring once. The sample consisted of blood. Receptors originate from a man younger than 30 in good health.

This chain uses TRBV2 with TRBJ1-2; D possibly corresponds to TRBD1 (6 bases). Germline V gives CDR1 SNHLY, CDR2 FYNNEI. The CDR3 is 16 residues long. Trimming pared 6 bases from V and 3 bases from J, leaving 20 bases between. The CDR3 is CASRGGPGSDDYGYTF. The CDR3 DNA follows: TGTGCCAGCAGGGGGGGCCCAGGGTCGGACGACTATGGCTACACCTTC.

The chain combines TRBV2 with TRBJ1-2; no clear D. The CDR3 sequence is 15 residues long. Trimming left V 2 bases short and J 6 bases short, with 16 bases between. The germline V gene encodes CDR1 SNHLY and CDR2 FYNNEI. CDR3 residues: CASSEYRAAQDGYTF. In DNA form, the CDR3 reads TGTGCCAGCAGTGAATACCGAGCAGCGCAAGATGGCTACACCTTC. The full variable domain, with the rest looked up from reference TRBV2 and TRBJ1-2, is EPEVTQTPSHQVTQMGQEVILRCVPISNHLYFYWYRQILGQKVEFLVSFYNNEISEKSEIFDDQFSVERPDGSNFTLKIRSTKLEDSAMYFCASSEYRAAQDGYTFGSGTRLTVV.

V is TRBV7-8 and J is TRBJ2-3; D remains unclear. The CDR3 totals 18 residues. Germline CDR1 reads SGHVS; CDR2 reads FQNEAQ. Between the trimmed V and J ends, which lost 1 base and 0 bases, there was a span of 17 bases. DNA of the CDR3: TGTGCCAGCAGCTTAGTAGGGTTCACTCATTTTAGCACAGATACGCAGTATTTT. Its protein is CASSLVGFTHFSTDTQYF. Looking up the rest from reference TRBV7-8 and TRBJ2-3 gives the full variable domain: GAGVSQSPRYKVAKRGQDVALRCDPISGHVSLFWYQQALGQGPEFLTYFQNEAQLDKSGLPSDRFFAERPEGSVSTLKIQRTQQEDSAVYLCASSLVGFTHFSTDTQYFGPGTRLTVL.

The rearrangement joins TRBV9 to TRBJ2-1; D is possibly TRBD1 (6 bases). Trimming took off 0 bases at V and 4 bases at J, with 14 bases between the two ends. The CDR3 covers 16 residues. Germline CDR1 SGDLS, CDR2 YYNGEE. The CDR3: CASSVAGTGNYNEQFF. The CDR3 DNA reads as TGTGCCAGCAGCGTAGCTGGAACAGGGAATTACAATGAGCAGTTCTTC.

The CDR3, as DNA: TGTGCCAGCAGCTCCTCACCGGGACAATATTGGCAAGAGACCCAGTACTTC. It encodes CASSSSPGQYWQETQYF. The V gene is TRBV7-2, the J gene TRBJ2-5; maybe TRBD1 (6 bases). Per germline, CDR1 SGHTA and CDR2 FQGNSA. V lost 4 bases and J lost 2, with 20 bases in between. The CDR3 is 17 amino acids.

This chain uses TRBV19 with TRBJ2-2; 15 nucleotides line up with TRBD2. The CDR3 is made up of 18 amino acids. After removal of 4 bases from V and 1 base from J, the junction contained 4 bases not matched to a gene. From germline, CDR1 is LNHDA and CDR2 SQIVND (reference sequence). The CDR3 sequence: CASSTWTSGRENTGELFF. In DNA form, the CDR3 reads TGTGCCAGTAGTACCTGGACTAGCGGGAGGGAGAACACCGGGGAGCTGTTTTTT.

In the case of this clone: At the DNA level, this CDR3 is encoded by other sequences in the same sample as well. The chain links TRBV5-6 to TRBJ2-3; 11 bases are a match to TRBD1. The trim removed 2 bases at V and 1 base at J, leaving 3 bases unmatched. From germline, CDR1 is SGHDT and CDR2 YYEEEE. The CDR3 totals 16 residues. The CDR3 reads CASSFPGQGGTDTQYF. The DNA of the CDR3 is TGTGCCAGCAGCTTCCCGGGACAGGGGGGCACAGATACGCAGTATTTT.

This rearrangement joins TRBV7-3 to TRBJ1-1; D ambiguous. Germline V gives CDR1 SGHTA, CDR2 FQGTGA. V was clipped by 2 bases and J by 1 base, with 8 bases between them. CDR3 size: 14 residues. The CDR3 region is CASSLSGPNTEAFF. The CDR3 DNA is TGTGCCAGCAGCTTATCAGGACCGAACACTGAAGCTTTCTTT.

The chain links TRBV7-6 to TRBJ2-3; no clear D gene. CDR1 is SGHVS and CDR2 is FNYEAQ in the germline V gene. This CDR3 has 15 amino acids. Trimming took off 2 bases at V and 6 bases at J, with 15 bases between the two ends. CDR3 coding DNA: TGTGCCAGCAGCTTAACTGGCTCGGTTTTGGATACGCAGTATTTT. It specifies CASSLTGSVLDTQYF.

The chain carries TRBV7-3 and TRBJ2-7; D possibly uses TRBD1 or TRBD2 (7 bases each). The ends were cut back, 5 bases at V and 2 bases at J, with 19 bases in the middle. This CDR3 is built from 16 residues. Germline loops: CDR1 SGHTA, CDR2 FQGTGA. The CDR3, as DNA: TGTGCCAGCAGCCCTCACGGGGGGACAGTCCCCTACGAGCAGTACTTC. Residues: CASSPHGGTVPYEQYF. Drawing the rest from reference TRBV7-3 and TRBJ2-7, the complete variable domain is GAGVSQTPSNKVTEKGKYVELRCDPISGHTALYWYRQSLGQGPEFLIYFQGTGAADDSGLPNDRFFAVRPEGSVSTLKIQRTERGDSAVYLCASSPHGGTVPYEQYFGPGTRLTVT.

A single count supports this clone. This sequence joins TRBV19 and TRBJ1-6, with D unclear. Trimming removed 2 bases at V and 8 bases at J, with 4 bases between. The CDR3 contains 12 residues. Per the germline V gene, CDR1 is LNHDA and CDR2 is SQIVND (reference sequence). The CDR3 nucleotides read TGTGCCAGTAGTATACTTGATTCACCCCTCCACTTT. Residues: CASSILDSPLHF.

The chain is built from TRBV6-5 and TRBJ2-7; D tentatively fits TRBD1 or TRBD2 (6 bases each). The CDR3 has 13 amino acids. V lost 9 bases and J lost 4, with 16 bases in between. Germline V gene data show CDR1 as MNHEY and CDR2 as SVGAGI. This CDR3 is CASRLGGEYEQYF. As DNA, the CDR3 is TGTGCCAGTAGGTTGGGGGGCGAGTACGAGCAGTACTTC.

The chain joins TRBV29-1 to TRBJ2-1; TRBD1 matches 7 bases. V lost 6 bases to trimming and J lost 6 bases; unmatched junction nucleotides: 17. CDR1 is SQVTM, CDR2 ANQGSEA, per germline. This CDR3 has 16 amino acids. CDR3 residues: CSVSRPGTALPNEQFF. CDR3 in DNA: TGCAGCGTGTCAAGGCCCGGGACAGCACTTCCCAATGAGCAGTTCTTC.

About this clone itself: Other DNA sequences from this sample encode an identical CDR3 as well. The chain combines TRBV6-2 or TRBV6-3 with TRBJ1-1, with D possibly being TRBD1 (5 bases). Germline loops: CDR1 MNHEY, CDR2 SVGEGT. Trimming pared 2 bases from V and 5 bases from J, leaving 6 bases between. The CDR3 has 12 amino acids. The CDR3 protein is CASSYGGTEAFF. The CDR3 DNA sequence: TGTGCCAGCAGTTACGGGGGAACTGAAGCTTTCTTT.

The chain employs TRBV6-5 and TRBJ1-2, with a possible D match to TRBD1 (5 bases). Germline values: CDR1 MNHEY, CDR2 SVGAGI. The CDR3 extends over 13 amino acids. The ends were cut back, 5 bases at V and 6 bases at J, with 13 bases in the middle. DNA of the CDR3: TGTGCCAGCAGTCCCTGGGGCGGGAATGGCTACACCTTC. Translating it yields CASSPWGGNGYTF.

The chain has TRBV28 and TRBJ1-2; TRBD1 aligns across 8 bases. The CDR3 is made up of 15 amino acids. Losses at the gene ends were 4 bases for V and 2 bases for J; bases not matched to a gene: 6. The V gene's germline CDR1 is MDHEN and CDR2 SYDVKM. Here the CDR3 DNA reads TGTGCCAGCAGTTCCCTAACAGGGGGAAACTATGGCTACACCTTC. This gives the protein CASSSLTGGNYGYTF.

This rearrangement joins TRBV20-1 to TRBJ2-3, with 9 bases aligning to TRBD2. The CDR3 runs 16 residues. V lost 3 bases to trimming and J lost 2 bases; unmatched junction nucleotides: 9. CDR1 DFQATT and CDR2 SNEGSKA come from the germline V gene (reference sequence). This chain's CDR3 is CSASGPLAGITDTQYF. DNA of the CDR3: TGCAGTGCTAGTGGCCCGCTAGCGGGGATCACAGATACGCAGTATTTT.

The rearrangement links TRBV19 to TRBJ2-1; 9 nucleotides align to TRBD2. The V and J ends lost 1 base and 6 bases, in that order; junction bases with no gene match: 13. This CDR3 has 18 amino acids. CDR1 and CDR2 from the germline V gene are LNHDA and SQIVND (reference sequence). The chain's CDR3 is CASSIGFSGGGEGNEQFF. CDR3 nucleotide sequence: TGTGCCAGTAGTATAGGCTTTAGTGGCGGGGGGGAAGGCAATGAGCAGTTCTTC.

The chain is built from TRBV7-9 and TRBJ2-1, with TRBD2 matching 7 bases. This CDR3 comprises 19 residues. Trimming took 4 bases from V and 7 from J; bases not matched to a gene: 22. CDR1 SEHNR and CDR2 FQNEAQ come from the germline V gene (reference sequence). Written as DNA, the CDR3 is TGTGCCAGCAGCTCCTCTGAGTGGCGGGAGCAAGGGGTTCCGAATGAGCAGTTCTTC. Residues: CASSSSEWREQGVPNEQFF.

The chain links TRBV15 to TRBJ1-4, with TRBD1 matching over 12 bases. This CDR3 contains 18 residues. CDR1 is LNHNV and CDR2 is YYDKDF in the germline V gene (reference sequence). V was clipped by 7 bases and J by 6 bases; unmatched bases: 15. This chain's CDR3 is CATKAEGQGALWYEKLFF. Here the CDR3 DNA reads TGTGCCACCAAAGCCGAGGGACAGGGGGCCCTTTGGTATGAAAAACTGTTTTTT. The entire variable domain, with the rest obtained from reference TRBV15 and TRBJ1-4, is as follows: DAMVIQNPRYQVTQFGKPVTLSCSQTLNHNVMYWYQQKSSQAPKLLFHYYDKDFNNEADTPDNFQSRRPNTSFCFLDIRSPGLGDTAMYLCATKAEGQGALWYEKLFFGSGTQLSVL.

J is TRBJ1-1 and V is TRBV2, with D tentatively TRBD1 (5 bases). Deletions cut 4 bases from V and 4 bases from J, with 19 bases between. Germline V gene sequence: CDR1 SNHLY, CDR2 FYNNEI. CDR3 length: 16 residues. The CDR3 DNA follows: TGTGCCAGCAGTGGGGGGGTAGTGGTAAGGGGCACTGAAGCTTTCTTT. It specifies CASSGGVVVRGTEAFF. The variable domain in full, with the rest retrieved from reference TRBV2 and TRBJ1-1, is EPEVTQTPSHQVTQMGQEVILRCVPISNHLYFYWYRQILGQKVEFLVSFYNNEISEKSEIFDDQFSVERPDGSNFTLKIRSTKLEDSAMYFCASSGGVVVRGTEAFFGQGTRLTVV.

The sample holds one count of this clone. The chain links TRBV12-3 or TRBV12-4 to TRBJ2-5; possibly TRBD1 for D (6 bases). The CDR3 consists of 13 residues. Trimming left V 6 bases short and J 5 bases short, with 13 bases between. CDR3 nucleotide sequence: TGTGCCAGCAGGAACAGGGTCGGGGAGACCCAGTACTTC. Protein sequence: CASRNRVGETQYF.

The chain combines TRBV18 with TRBJ1-2; D perhaps matches TRBD1 (5 bases). This CDR3 is built from 16 residues. V was clipped by 3 bases and J by 5 bases, with 19 bases between them. Germline V gives CDR1 KGHSH, CDR2 LQKENI. The CDR3 spells CASSPGRDTFVYGYTF. In nucleotides, the CDR3 is TGTGCCAGCTCACCGGGACGGGATACCTTCGTATATGGCTACACCTTC.

V gene TRBV6-6 combines with J gene TRBJ1-5; possibly TRBD1 for D (6 bases). The CDR3 is 15 residues long. V gave up 11 bases and J gave up 2 bases, with 19 bases separating them. Germline lookup yields CDR1 MNHNY and CDR2 SVGAGI (reference sequence). DNA for the CDR3: TGTGCCCGCCGGGGTGGGGGGCGTCGCAATCAGCCCCAGCATTTT. Translating gives CARRGGGRRNQPQHF.

The J gene is TRBJ2-5, the V gene TRBV2, with D tentatively TRBD2 (6 bases). CDR1 and CDR2 from the germline V gene are SNHLY and FYNNEI. With 5 bases removed from V and 7 bases from J, the gap between germline ends came to 14 bases. The CDR3 contains 13 residues. CDR3 sequence reads: CASSTGDMATQYF. The CDR3 DNA is TGTGCCAGCAGTACGGGGGATATGGCGACCCAGTACTTC. Using reference TRBV2 and TRBJ2-5 for the parts outside the CDR3, the full variable domain is EPEVTQTPSHQVTQMGQEVILRCVPISNHLYFYWYRQILGQKVEFLVSFYNNEISEKSEIFDDQFSVERPDGSNFTLKIRSTKLEDSAMYFCASSTGDMATQYFGPGTRLLVL.

The V call is TRBV4-1, the J call TRBJ2-1, with D possibly TRBD1 on 6 matching bases. The CDR3 is 18 residues long. V dropped 3 bases and J dropped 4 bases, with 22 bases sitting between them. CDR1 is MGHRA and CDR2 is YSYEKL in the germline V gene. Here the CDR3 DNA reads TGCGCCAGCAGCCAGGCCCAGGGGTCGACACCTTTATACAATGAGCAGTTCTTC. This sequence encodes CASSQAQGSTPLYNEQFF.

The V gene is TRBV27, the J gene TRBJ1-5, with D unclear. The V end lost 2 bases, the J end lost 2 bases, and 7 bases lay between the germline ends. The CDR3 extends over 14 amino acids. Looked up from germline, CDR1 is MNHEY and CDR2 is SMNVEV (reference sequence). The CDR3 reads CASSLQEGNQPQHF. The CDR3 bases are TGTGCCAGCAGTTTACAGGAGGGCAATCAGCCCCAGCATTTT.